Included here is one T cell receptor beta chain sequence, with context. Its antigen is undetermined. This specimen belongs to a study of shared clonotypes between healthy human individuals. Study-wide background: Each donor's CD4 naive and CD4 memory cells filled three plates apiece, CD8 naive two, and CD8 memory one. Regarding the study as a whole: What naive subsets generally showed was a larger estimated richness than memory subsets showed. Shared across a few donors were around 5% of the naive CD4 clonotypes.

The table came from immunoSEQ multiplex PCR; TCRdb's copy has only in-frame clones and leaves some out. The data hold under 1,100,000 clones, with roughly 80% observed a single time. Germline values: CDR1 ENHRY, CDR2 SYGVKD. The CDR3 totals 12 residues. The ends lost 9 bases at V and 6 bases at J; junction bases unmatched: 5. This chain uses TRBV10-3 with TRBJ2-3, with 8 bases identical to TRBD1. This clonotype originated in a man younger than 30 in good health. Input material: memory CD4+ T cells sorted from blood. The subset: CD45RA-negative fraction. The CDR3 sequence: CAMRTGRDTQYF. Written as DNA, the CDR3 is TGTGCCATGCGGACAGGGCGGGATACGCAGTATTTT.